One sample yielded the 28 T cell receptor beta chains listed below, sequenced in a study of blood T cell repertoires in COVID-19. Some clones are missing from TCRdb's copy, which holds only in-frame ones; the method was immunoSEQ multiplex PCR. Among 200,000 or so clones listed, 75% to 85% were seen once. The sequenced sample consisted of peripheral blood. These receptor sequences come from a man aged 35-49 years who had recovered from COVID-19.

The gene calls are TRBV12-5 and TRBJ1-5; D is uncertain. Trimming cost V 0 bases and J 1 base, with 16 bases left between them. Germline assignment: CDR1 LGHNT and CDR2 FRNRAP. The CDR3 covers 18 residues. The CDR3: CASGLVGDGGTSNQPQHF. The DNA of the CDR3 is TGTGCTAGTGGTTTGGTAGGCGACGGAGGTACGAGCAATCAGCCCCAGCATTTT.

The rearrangement joins TRBV4-1 to TRBJ2-1; TRBD1 matches 7 bases. Germline CDR1 is MGHRA and CDR2 is YSYEKL. CDR3 size: 14 residues. V was pared by 4 bases and J by 7 bases, with 7 bases of the junction left unmatched. The CDR3 DNA is TGCGCCAGCAGCCGTACAACAGGGGAAAATGAGCAGTTCTTC. Translating gives CASSRTTGENEQFF.

V is TRBV2 and J is TRBJ1-5; D uncertain. CDR1 SNHLY and CDR2 FYNNEI come from the germline V gene. V lost 3 bases and J lost 4, with 10 bases in between. The CDR3 sequence is 14 residues long. In nucleotides, the CDR3 is TGTGCCAGCAGTGATCGAGGCCATAATCAGCCCCAGCATTTT. Translation: CASSDRGHNQPQHF. The variable domain in full, completed from reference TRBV2 and TRBJ1-5, reads EPEVTQTPSHQVTQMGQEVILRCVPISNHLYFYWYRQILGQKVEFLVSFYNNEISEKSEIFDDQFSVERPDGSNFTLKIRSTKLEDSAMYFCASSDRGHNQPQHFGDGTRLSIL.

The rearrangement links TRBV12-3 or TRBV12-4 to TRBJ1-4, with TRBD1 identical over 9 bases. This CDR3 has 13 residues. Trimming cost V 8 bases and J 8 bases; bases outside gene matches: 6. CDR3 residues: CASSGTGFEKLFF. The CDR3 nucleotides read TGTGCCAGCTCCGGGACAGGGTTCGAAAAACTGTTTTTT.

This clone showed up many times. This CDR3 is also generated by other DNA sequences in the sample. The chain combines TRBV28 with TRBJ2-7; D is uncertain. Per the germline V gene, CDR1 is MDHEN and CDR2 is SYDVKM. V was cut by 6 bases and J by 1 base, with 7 bases left in between. This CDR3 spans 12 amino acids. The CDR3 sequence: CASSSGSYEQYF. The DNA for the CDR3 is TGTGCCAGCAGCTCCGGGTCCTACGAGCAGTACTTC.

The rearrangement uses TRBV28 and TRBJ2-1; TRBD2 matches 9 bases. The CDR3 is made up of 15 amino acids. Germline lookup yields CDR1 MDHEN and CDR2 SYDVKM. V lost 3 bases to trimming and J lost 5 bases; unmatched junction nucleotides: 5. CDR3 DNA sequence: TGTGCCAGCAGTTTGCGCGGGAGGGTTAACAATGAGCAGTTCTTC. Its protein product is CASSLRGRVNNEQFF.

This chain connects TRBV4-1 to TRBJ1-6; D not resolved. Deletions cut 2 bases from V and 9 bases from J, with 14 bases between. Germline lookup yields CDR1 MGHRA and CDR2 YSYEKL. The CDR3 contains 15 residues. The CDR3 protein is CASSQIAAVSSPLHF. The CDR3 DNA reads TGCGCCAGCAGCCAAATTGCTGCGGTTTCTTCACCCCTCCACTTT.

CDR3 nucleotides: TGCGCCAGCAGCCAAGCCCGACAAACAGGGGGGTCCTATGGCTACACCTTC. This gives the protein CASSQARQTGGSYGYTF. V usage is TRBV4-3 and J usage is TRBJ1-2; TRBD1 matches 8 bases. V lost 1 base, J lost 4 bases, and 11 bases stayed unmatched. Germline V gene lookup returns CDR1 LGHNA and CDR2 YSLEER. The CDR3 sequence is 17 residues long.

This rearrangement joins TRBV10-2 to TRBJ1-6; a weak D match, TRBD1 (5 bases). Germline CDR1 reads WSHSY; CDR2 reads SAAADI. The length of the CDR3 is 14 residues. The germline V and J ends were trimmed by 9 bases and 8 bases, with 17 bases remaining between them. The DNA of the CDR3 is TGCGCCAGTAGTCAGGGTTTGGATGATTCACCCCTCCACTTT. It codes for CASSQGLDDSPLHF.

The rearrangement joins TRBV9 to TRBJ2-3, with D tentatively TRBD2 (6 bases). Trimming shortened V by 4 bases and J by 1 base, and 13 bases separated the two germline ends. Germline CDR1 SGDLS, CDR2 YYNGEE. The CDR3 is 15 residues long. The CDR3 DNA reads TGTGCCAGCAGCCTCGGGACTGCAGGCACAGATACGCAGTATTTT. Amino acids: CASSLGTAGTDTQYF.

The rearrangement links TRBV12-3 or TRBV12-4 to TRBJ2-2; the D is unclear. Trimming stripped 3 bases from V and 5 bases from J, with 4 bases between. There are 12 residues in the CDR3. This chain's CDR3 is CASSFRTGELFF. The CDR3 DNA reads as TGTGCCAGCAGTTTCAGAACCGGGGAGCTGTTTTTT.

The gene calls are TRBV4-3 and TRBJ2-3; TRBD2 matches at 13 bases. This CDR3 has 18 residues. From germline, CDR1 is LGHNA and CDR2 YSLEER. Trimming at V came to 4 bases and at J to 3 bases, leaving 10 bases not matched to a gene. CDR3 residues: CASSRRLAGGPSTDTQYF. The CDR3 DNA reads TGCGCCAGCAGCCGTCGACTAGCGGGGGGACCTAGTACAGATACGCAGTATTTT.

The J gene is TRBJ1-4, the V gene TRBV18; possibly TRBD1 for D (6 bases). This CDR3 comprises 14 residues. Trimming shortened V by 4 bases and J by 4 bases, and 10 bases separated the two germline ends. Germline loops: CDR1 KGHSH, CDR2 LQKENI. Here the CDR3 reads CASSRNRVNEKLFF. As DNA, the CDR3 is TGTGCCAGCTCACGGAACAGGGTTAATGAAAAACTGTTTTTT.

The chain is built from TRBV19 and TRBJ2-3; 10 bases match TRBD2. CDR1 and CDR2 from the germline V gene are LNHDA and SQIVND (reference sequence). The length of the CDR3 is 17 residues. Trimming at V came to 0 bases and at J to 5 bases, leaving 8 bases not matched to a gene. DNA of the CDR3: TGTGCCAGTAGTATAGAGAGAGCGGGAGGGCCGGGAGATACGCAGTATTTT. It is translated as CASSIERAGGPGDTQYF.

The V call is TRBV6-5, the J call TRBJ1-2, with D uncertain. This CDR3 region has 12 residues. V lost 6 bases, J lost 6 bases, and 11 bases lay in between. CDR1 and CDR2 (germline): MNHEY, SVGAGI. CDR3 nucleotide sequence: TGTGCCAGCAGACGGTGGTTGGATGGCTACACCTTC. This encodes CASRRWLDGYTF.

This clone was counted between two and nine times. The chain combines TRBV15 with TRBJ1-5; TRBD1 matches at 10 bases. Germline assignment: CDR1 LNHNV and CDR2 YYDKDF (reference sequence). The CDR3 is made up of 15 amino acids. V lost 3 bases, J lost 4 bases, and 3 bases stayed unmatched. This chain's CDR3 is CATSRDRGMNQPQHF. DNA for the CDR3: TGTGCCACCAGCAGGGACAGGGGGATGAATCAGCCCCAGCATTTT.

The V and J genes are TRBV4-1 and TRBJ1-6, with a tentative D call TRBD1 (5 bases). This CDR3 contains 17 residues. Per the germline V gene, CDR1 is MGHRA and CDR2 is YSYEKL. V lost 2 bases and J 4 bases, leaving 15 bases between the germline ends. The CDR3 coding sequence is TGCGCCAGCAGCCAACGCGACAGAGAGAAGTATAATTCACCCCTCCACTTT. Protein product: CASSQRDREKYNSPLHF.

This chain connects TRBV11-3 to TRBJ1-2, with TRBD1 matching 9 bases. Germline assignment: CDR1 SGHNT and CDR2 YENEEA. The CDR3 is made up of 16 amino acids. Trimming removed 1 base from V and 7 bases from J; junction bases left unmatched: 10. CDR3 loop: CASSLGYRGPKGGYTF. CDR3 nucleotide sequence: TGTGCCAGCAGCTTAGGGTACAGGGGGCCGAAAGGTGGCTACACCTTC.

V and J are TRBV4-1 and TRBJ2-7, with 8 nucleotides matching TRBD2. The CDR3 is 18 residues long. The trim removed 4 bases at V and 2 bases at J, leaving 16 bases unmatched. Germline V gene lookup returns CDR1 MGHRA and CDR2 YSYEKL. Here the CDR3 DNA reads TGCGCCAGCAGCCCCCATGTCAAGGAAGCGGGAGTAGCCTACGAGCAGTACTTC. As protein: CASSPHVKEAGVAYEQYF.

The chain has TRBV7-2 and TRBJ2-1; 10 positions agree with TRBD2. The CDR3 sequence is 17 residues long. The germline V gene encodes CDR1 SGHTA and CDR2 FQGNSA. V was pared by 5 bases and J by 6 bases, with 13 bases of the junction left unmatched. Here the CDR3 DNA reads TGTGCCAGCAGCCGTGGCATACTAGCGGGAAGGGGCAATGAGCAGTTCTTC. It translates to CASSRGILAGRGNEQFF.

The J gene is TRBJ2-3, the V gene TRBV7-2, with 11 positions matching TRBD2. The CDR3 is 13 residues long. Germline V gene sequence: CDR1 SGHTA, CDR2 FQGNSA. Unmatched junction bases numbered 7, after V lost 11 bases and J lost 6 bases. The CDR3 nucleotides are TGTGCCGGTAGCGGGAGGGCCTTGGATACGCAGTATTTT. It codes for CAGSGRALDTQYF.

The V gene is TRBV18, the J gene TRBJ1-4, with TRBD1 as a possible D gene (5 bases). V lost 5 bases and J lost 8, with 12 bases in between. The CDR3 covers 13 residues. From germline, CDR1 is KGHSH and CDR2 LQKENI. The CDR3 reads CASSGIDREKLFF. In DNA form, the CDR3 reads TGTGCCAGCTCAGGAATAGACAGAGAAAAACTGTTTTTT.

The chain recombines TRBV7-2 with TRBJ1-2; 9 bases align to TRBD1. The germline V gene encodes CDR1 SGHTA and CDR2 FQGNSA. The CDR3 covers 17 residues. After removal of 5 bases from V and 4 bases from J, the junction contained 14 bases not matched to a gene. This CDR3 is CASSPWTGATPSYGYTF. Written as DNA, the CDR3 is TGTGCCAGCAGCCCCTGGACAGGGGCTACCCCCTCCTATGGCTACACCTTC.

CDR3 loop: CATSRLDSLGTGELFF. CDR3 DNA sequence: TGTGCCACCAGTAGACTGGACTCCCTGGGAACCGGGGAGCTGTTTTTT. V and J are TRBV15 and TRBJ2-2; a weak D match, TRBD2 (5 bases). V was shortened by 6 bases and J by 5 bases, with 19 bases between the two germline ends. Germline V gene sequence: CDR1 LNHNV, CDR2 YYDKDF (reference sequence). This CDR3 is 16 amino acids long.

This chain links TRBV5-1 with TRBJ2-5; the D is unclear. The germline gives CDR1 SGHRS, CDR2 YFSETQ. The ends were cut back, 1 base at V and 4 bases at J, with 8 bases in the middle. The CDR3 spans 13 residues. CDR3 DNA: TGCGCCAGCAGCTTGTTCGGTGTAGAGACCCAGTACTTC. Its protein is CASSLFGVETQYF.

The chain recombines TRBV19 with TRBJ2-7, with 9 bases aligning to TRBD2. Trimming took 4 bases from V and 1 from J; bases not matched to a gene: 2. There are 14 residues in the CDR3. The germline gives CDR1 LNHDA, CDR2 SQIVND (reference sequence). This CDR3 reads CASSSGRVSYEQYF. CDR3 nucleotide sequence: TGTGCCAGTAGTAGCGGGAGGGTATCCTACGAGCAGTACTTC.

The chain links TRBV19 to TRBJ2-6; perhaps TRBD1 as D (5 bases). The CDR3 runs 17 residues. Germline V gives CDR1 LNHDA, CDR2 SQIVND (reference sequence). Trimming took 4 bases from V and 0 from J, leaving 13 bases between them. The CDR3 here is CASSTLTATSGANVLTF. The CDR3, as DNA: TGTGCCAGTAGTACCCTGACAGCTACCTCTGGGGCCAACGTCCTGACTTTC.

The V call is TRBV28, the J call TRBJ2-4; 9 bases line up with TRBD1. This CDR3 contains 18 residues. Trimming took 3 bases from V and 4 from J; bases not matched to a gene: 13. The germline V gene encodes CDR1 MDHEN and CDR2 SYDVKM. In DNA, the CDR3 is TGTGCCAGCAGTTTGGAAGTTACAGGGGGCAGGTGGAAAAACATTCAGTACTTC. Its protein is CASSLEVTGGRWKNIQYF. The full variable domain, its missing parts supplied by reference TRBV28 and TRBJ2-4, is DVKVTQSSRYLVKRTGEKVFLECVQDMDHENMFWYRQDPGLGLRLIYFSYDVKMKEKGDIPEGYSVSREKKERFSLILESASTNQTSMYLCASSLEVTGGRWKNIQYFGAGTRLSVL.